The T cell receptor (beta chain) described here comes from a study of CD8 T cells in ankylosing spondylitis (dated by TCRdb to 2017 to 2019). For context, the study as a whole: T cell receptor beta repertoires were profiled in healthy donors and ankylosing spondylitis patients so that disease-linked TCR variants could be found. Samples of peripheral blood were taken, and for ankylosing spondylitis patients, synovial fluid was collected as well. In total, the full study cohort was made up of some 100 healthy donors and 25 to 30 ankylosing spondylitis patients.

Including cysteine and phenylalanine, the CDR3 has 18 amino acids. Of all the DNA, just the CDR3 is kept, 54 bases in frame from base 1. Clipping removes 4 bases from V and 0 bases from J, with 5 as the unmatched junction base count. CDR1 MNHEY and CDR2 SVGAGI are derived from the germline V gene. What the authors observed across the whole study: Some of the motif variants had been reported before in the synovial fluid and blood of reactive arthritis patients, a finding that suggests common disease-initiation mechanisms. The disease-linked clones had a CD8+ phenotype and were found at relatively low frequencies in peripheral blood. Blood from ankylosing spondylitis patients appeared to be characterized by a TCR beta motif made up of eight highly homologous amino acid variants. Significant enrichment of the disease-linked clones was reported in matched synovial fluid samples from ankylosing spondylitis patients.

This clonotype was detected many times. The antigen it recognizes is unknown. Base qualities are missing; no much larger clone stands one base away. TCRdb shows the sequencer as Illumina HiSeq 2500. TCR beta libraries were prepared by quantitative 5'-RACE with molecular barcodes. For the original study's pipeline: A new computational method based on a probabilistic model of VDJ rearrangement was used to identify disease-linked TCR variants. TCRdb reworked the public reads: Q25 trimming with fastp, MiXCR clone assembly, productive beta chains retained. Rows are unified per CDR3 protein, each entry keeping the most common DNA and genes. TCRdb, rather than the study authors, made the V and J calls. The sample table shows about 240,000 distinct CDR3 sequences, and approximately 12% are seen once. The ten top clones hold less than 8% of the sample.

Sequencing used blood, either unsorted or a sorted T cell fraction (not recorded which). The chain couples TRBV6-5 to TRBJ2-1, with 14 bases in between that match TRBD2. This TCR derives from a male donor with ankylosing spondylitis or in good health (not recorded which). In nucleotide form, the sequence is TGTGCCAGCAGTTGGGGACTAGCGGGAGACTTCTCCTACAATGAGCAGTTCTTC. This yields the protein CASSWGLAGDFSYNEQFF.